The 27 T cell receptor beta chains listed next were all sequenced from one sample in a study of T cells expressing NK-cell markers. TCRdb reanalyzed the 5' RACE reads and collapses them to one entry per CDR3 protein, without DNA. The sample's table shows 150,000 or so distinct CDR3 sequences. The material sequenced was blood T cells: a sorted CD56 or NKG2C T cell subset, CD4+ or CD8+ T cells, or bulk PBMC T cells (not recorded which). The receptor set was obtained from a woman in her fifties or sixties in good health.

This rearrangement joins TRBV29-1 to TRBJ1-2; the D call from TCRdb, TRBD1, cannot be confirmed without DNA. Germline CDR1 and CDR2: SQVTM and ANQGSEA. There are 14 residues in the CDR3. The CDR3 protein is CSVAGIGAGNGYTF.

J is TRBJ2-1 and V is TRBV25-1; TCRdb lists TRBD2, though no DNA is available to test this call. The CDR3 consists of 16 residues. The germline V gene encodes CDR1 MGHDK and CDR2 SYGVNS. CDR3 residues: CASSGLAGEVYNEQFF.

The chain joins TRBV18 to TRBJ2-2; absent DNA, TCRdb's TRBD2 call cannot be checked. Looked up from germline, CDR1 is KGHSH and CDR2 is LQKENI. The CDR3 covers 16 residues. CDR3 amino acids: CASSPGLAGPTGELFF.

The chain couples TRBV7-9 to TRBJ1-1. CDR3 size: 13 residues. Per the germline V gene, CDR1 is SEHNR and CDR2 is FQNEAQ (reference sequence). The CDR3 is CASSLQLNTEAFF.

The V and J genes are TRBV6-1 and TRBJ2-2; the TCRdb D gene call, TRBD1, has no DNA to confirm it. The CDR3 sequence is 15 residues long. Germline assignment: CDR1 MNHNS and CDR2 SASEGT. CDR3 loop: CASSEPGDNSGELFF.

CDR3 region: CASNRAGNTGELFF. V gene TRBV9 combines with J gene TRBJ2-2. The CDR3 spans 14 residues. Looked up from germline, CDR1 is SGDLS and CDR2 is YYNGEE.

The chain carries TRBV10-2 and TRBJ2-5; as DNA is missing, the TRBD1 call by TCRdb cannot be tested. CDR1 is WSHSY, CDR2 SAAADI, per germline. The CDR3 loop spans 15 amino acids. This CDR3 reads CASSVVTGTGETQYF.

The chain employs TRBV25-1 and TRBJ2-2. The CDR3 has 12 residues. CDR1 and CDR2 from the germline V gene are MGHDK and SYGVNS. The CDR3 region is CASRVFTGELFF. Complete variable domain (other parts from reference TRBV25-1 and TRBJ2-2): EADIYQTPRYLVIGTGKKITLECSQTMGHDKMYWYQQDPGMELHLIHYSYGVNSTEKGDLSSESTVSRIRTEHFPLTLESARPSHTSQYLCASRVFTGELFFGEGSRLTVL.

The CDR3 sequence: CATSDSGQGVVGELFF. The rearrangement uses TRBV24-1 and TRBJ2-2; TCRdb reports TRBD1, a call that lacks DNA to check it against. This CDR3 is built from 16 residues. Germline V lookup: CDR1 KGHDR, CDR2 SFDVKD.

The V call is TRBV24-1, the J call TRBJ1-5; the TCRdb D gene call, TRBD1, has no DNA to confirm it. Germline CDR1 is KGHDR and CDR2 is SFDVKD. This CDR3 contains 15 residues. The CDR3 sequence is CATSDGDRNYQPQHF.

The rearrangement links TRBV4-1 to TRBJ2-7; TCRdb proposes TRBD1, but this gene call is untestable without DNA. This CDR3 region has 15 residues. Germline lookup yields CDR1 MGHRA and CDR2 YSYEKL. The CDR3 spells CASSWPGQSSYEQYF.

The V and J genes are TRBV5-1 and TRBJ2-7; the D gene TCRdb calls, TRBD1, cannot be checked with no DNA. The CDR3 consists of 16 residues. Germline values: CDR1 SGHRS, CDR2 YFSETQ. CDR3: CASNGIGTGLSYEQYF.

The J gene is TRBJ2-1, the V gene TRBV10-3; the TRBD2 assignment by TCRdb is unverifiable without DNA. The CDR3 sequence is 15 residues long. The germline V gene encodes CDR1 ENHRY and CDR2 SYGVKD. The CDR3 protein is CAISEKLAGDYEQFF.

The chain couples TRBV7-2 to TRBJ2-4; without DNA, the TCRdb call of TRBD1 cannot be checked. CDR3 length: 13 amino acids. Per germline, CDR1 SGHTA and CDR2 FQGNSA. This CDR3 is CASRPDNLNIQYF.

The chain recombines TRBV5-1 with TRBJ2-6; TCRdb selects TRBD1, and the lack of DNA leaves this call unchecked. CDR3 length equals 15 residues. Germline lookup yields CDR1 SGHRS and CDR2 YFSETQ. The CDR3 is CASSRGGNVANVLTF.

The chain is built from TRBV5-1 and TRBJ1-5. Looked up from germline, CDR1 is SGHRS and CDR2 is YFSETQ. The CDR3 runs to 15 residues. CDR3 residues: CASSPQAGQHQPQHF.

The chain employs TRBV29-1 and TRBJ2-1; TCRdb designates TRBD2, a call that cannot be tested without DNA. There are 16 residues in the CDR3. From germline, CDR1 is SQVTM and CDR2 ANQGSEA. The CDR3 reads CSVDGFMAGNHNEQFF.

The genes are TRBV7-2 and TRBJ2-7; checking the TCRdb D call of TRBD2 is not possible without DNA. The CDR3 is 13 amino acids. The V gene's germline CDR1 is SGHTA and CDR2 FQGNSA. The CDR3 protein is CASSWVAGDEQYF.

This chain joins TRBV4-2 and TRBJ2-3; the TCRdb call, TRBD1, lacks DNA for checking. The germline CDR1 and CDR2 sequences are LGHNA and YNFKEQ. This CDR3 is built from 17 residues. CDR3 residues: CASSHRGGDHNADTQYF.

This chain uses TRBV27 with TRBJ1-2; TCRdb's D call, TRBD1, is unchecked because there is no DNA. The CDR3 runs 13 residues. Germline V gene sequence: CDR1 MNHEY, CDR2 SMNVEV (reference sequence). This CDR3 reads CASSSTGFYGYTF.

The V gene is TRBV6-5, the J gene TRBJ1-2. The CDR3 consists of 11 residues. CDR1 is MNHEY and CDR2 is SVGAGI in the germline V gene. The CDR3 protein is CASHSSRGYTF.

The chain has TRBV4-1 and TRBJ2-1; TCRdb proposes TRBD1, but this gene call is untestable without DNA. This CDR3 is 12 amino acids long. Germline CDR1 reads MGHRA; CDR2 reads YSYEKL. The CDR3 loop reads CASSHVGGTQFF.

This chain joins TRBV7-9 and TRBJ2-7; there is no DNA to check the TCRdb D call of TRBD2. This CDR3 spans 16 amino acids. CDR1 is SEHNR and CDR2 is FQNEAQ in the germline V gene (reference sequence). The CDR3 here is CASSSRAGTSVYEQYF.

The J gene is TRBJ2-1, the V gene TRBV7-9; no DNA is available, so the TRBD1 call from TCRdb remains unchecked. Germline V gives CDR1 SEHNR, CDR2 FQNEAQ (reference sequence). The CDR3 totals 18 residues. The CDR3 sequence is CASSLYLGGGAFYNEQFF.

This chain uses TRBV7-7 with TRBJ2-7. Germline CDR1 reads SSHAT; CDR2 reads FNYEAQ (reference sequence). This CDR3 spans 13 amino acids. CDR3 loop: CASSLAGATEQYF.

The gene calls are TRBV5-6 and TRBJ1-1. Germline CDR1 and CDR2: SGHDT and YYEEEE. The CDR3 loop spans 13 amino acids. CDR3 protein: CASSTTVNTEAFF.

The chain recombines TRBV29-1 with TRBJ2-3; the D call from TCRdb, TRBD2, cannot be confirmed without DNA. Germline CDR1 SQVTM, CDR2 ANQGSEA. CDR3 size: 15 residues. CDR3 region: CSVGGGLRSTDTQYF.